The 20 T cell receptor beta chains given below trace back to one sample, sequenced in a study of blood T cells in healthy people across ages. A J-beta primer mix and a sample-barcoded 5' primer were used in a second PCR of about 6 to 12 cycles. TCRdb re-derived calls from the 5' RACE reads in MiXCR, one entry per CDR3 protein. Altogether 1.6 million or so distinct CDR3 sequences are present, about 31% being singletons, with the ten largest covering around 11%. Sequenced sample: blood. The origin of the receptors is a woman younger than 45 in good health.

The V gene is TRBV27, the J gene TRBJ2-7; no clear D gene. V was trimmed by 3 bases and J by 3 bases, leaving 9 bases between them. Germline-derived CDR1 and CDR2 are MNHEY and SMNVEV (reference sequence). CDR3 length: 13 amino acids. Here the CDR3 reads CASSFSHVYEQYF. The CDR3 nucleotides are TGTGCCAGCAGTTTTAGCCATGTCTACGAGCAGTACTTC.

This clonotype was picked up a small number of times. This sequence joins TRBV6-6 and TRBJ1-2, with TRBD1 as a possible D gene (5 bases). CDR1 and CDR2 (germline): MNHNY, SVGAGI (reference sequence). Trimming pared 5 bases from V and 8 bases from J, leaving 12 bases between. This CDR3 has 12 amino acids. The CDR3 reads CASSQGPGGYTF. The CDR3 nucleotides are TGTGCCAGCAGTCAGGGTCCCGGGGGCTACACCTTC.

The V and J genes are TRBV4-2 and TRBJ2-1; no definite D call. CDR1 and CDR2 from the germline V gene are LGHNA and YNFKEQ. The CDR3 is made up of 17 amino acids. The V end lost 0 bases, the J end lost 4 bases, and 16 bases lay between the germline ends. The CDR3 protein is CASSQDTTRRRYNEQFF. The CDR3 bases are TGTGCCAGCAGCCAAGATACTACGCGACGTAGATACAATGAGCAGTTCTTC.

This clonotype was picked up many times. V usage is TRBV4-1 and J usage is TRBJ1-6; D unresolved. Germline V gene data show CDR1 as MGHRA and CDR2 as YSYEKL. This CDR3 is built from 13 residues. Trimming cost V 0 bases and J 9 bases, with 6 bases left between them. This chain's CDR3 is CASSQDSFSPLHF. DNA of the CDR3: TGCGCCAGCAGCCAAGACAGCTTTTCACCCCTCCACTTT.

V is TRBV3-1 and J is TRBJ2-7, with 9 bases aligning to TRBD2. There are 14 residues in the CDR3. Unmatched junction bases numbered 9, after V lost 4 bases and J lost 8 bases. Germline V CDR1 and CDR2: LGHDT, YNNKEL (reference sequence). This chain's CDR3 is CASSPGLAPLKQYF. The CDR3 DNA reads as TGTGCCAGCAGCCCCGGACTAGCGCCCTTAAAGCAGTACTTC.

The rearrangement links TRBV9 to TRBJ2-3; 11 bases map to TRBD2. The CDR3 spans 16 residues. V dropped 4 bases and J dropped 4; count of bases not matched to a gene: 8. The germline V gene encodes CDR1 SGDLS and CDR2 YYNGEE. The CDR3 nucleotides are TGTGCCAGCAGCCCTACACTAGCGGGAGATCCAGATACGCAGTATTTT. Its protein is CASSPTLAGDPDTQYF.

The V call is TRBV3-1, the J call TRBJ2-1, with 9 bases lining up with TRBD1. The V segment lost 8 bases and the J segment 8 bases; nucleotides outside the gene matches: 16. The CDR3 runs to 16 residues. CDR1 LGHDT and CDR2 YNNKEL come from the germline V gene (reference sequence). In DNA, the CDR3 is TGTGCCAGCCGGTCCTCCGGGACAGGGTTTTCCGATGAGCAGTTCTTC. Its translation: CASRSSGTGFSDEQFF.

This chain connects TRBV20-1 to TRBJ1-1, with TRBD1 matching over 9 bases. The CDR3 consists of 14 residues. J was trimmed by 0 bases and V by 5 bases; bases with no gene match: 4. Germline CDR1 and CDR2: DFQATT and SNEGSKA (reference sequence). The CDR3, as DNA: TGCAGTGCTGCACAGGGGGCCCTGAACACTGAAGCTTTCTTT. Translation gives CSAAQGALNTEAFF.

This clonotype has just a few counts. This chain uses TRBV27 with TRBJ2-1; TRBD2 aligns across 11 bases. The CDR3 length is 16 residues. V was pared by 5 bases and J by 4 bases, with 7 bases of the junction left unmatched. Per the germline V gene, CDR1 is MNHEY and CDR2 is SMNVEV (reference sequence). The CDR3 coding sequence is TGTGCCAGCAGTGCCGGGACTAGCGGAAAGTACAATGAGCAGTTCTTC. Translation gives CASSAGTSGKYNEQFF.

The rearrangement joins TRBV6-1 to TRBJ2-7; 8 bases are shared with TRBD1. Germline CDR1 MNHNS, CDR2 SASEGT. Losses at the gene ends were 2 bases for V and 7 bases for J; bases not matched to a gene: 16. The length of the CDR3 is 17 residues. CDR3 nucleotides: TGTGCCAGCAGTGAAACGCCCCACATTCCGGGACAGGAGGAGCAGTACTTC. Protein: CASSETPHIPGQEEQYF.

The chain combines TRBV5-5 with TRBJ1-6; D call uncertain. Between the trimmed V and J ends, which lost 2 bases and 8 bases, there was a span of 8 bases. CDR3 length: 13 amino acids. Germline CDR1 is SGHKS and CDR2 is YYEKEE (reference sequence). CDR3 nucleotide sequence: TGTGCCAGCAGCTTTGAATTTGATTCACCCCTCCACTTT. Its protein is CASSFEFDSPLHF.

This chain joins TRBV6-6 and TRBJ1-1; no clear D gene. Germline loops: CDR1 MNHNY, CDR2 SVGAGI (reference sequence). The CDR3 covers 15 residues. Trimming removed 3 bases at V and 1 base at J, with 12 bases between. The CDR3 sequence is CASSYVNLGNTEAFF. DNA for the CDR3: TGTGCCAGCAGTTATGTCAACCTGGGGAACACTGAAGCTTTCTTT.

V usage is TRBV28 and J usage is TRBJ2-6; tentatively, D is TRBD1 or TRBD2 (6 bases each). The length of the CDR3 is 20 residues. The V gene's germline CDR1 is MDHEN and CDR2 SYDVKM. V was clipped by 4 bases and J by 5 bases, with 27 bases between them. CDR3 nucleotide sequence: TGTGCCAGCAGTTCACGACTCGGGACAAGGGAGGAATATTGGGCCAACGTCCTGACTTTC. This gives the protein CASSSRLGTREEYWANVLTF.

There are a few counts of this clonotype. The CDR3 region has the DNA TGTGCCACCAGTGATTTGGGGCGGGAGAGCTCCTACAATGAGCAGTTCTTC. Its protein is CATSDLGRESSYNEQFF. The V call is TRBV24-1, the J call TRBJ2-1; 7 bases fit TRBD2. The germline gives CDR1 KGHDR, CDR2 SFDVKD. V gave up 0 bases and J gave up 0 bases; unmatched junction bases: 4. This CDR3 region has 17 residues.

This rearrangement joins TRBV14 to TRBJ1-1; D gene uncertain. The CDR3 is 15 amino acids. Germline CDR1 reads SGHDN; CDR2 reads FVKESK. V dropped 5 bases and J dropped 0 bases, with 13 bases sitting between them. The CDR3 DNA reads as TGTGCCAGCAGCTATTATTTGAACATGAACACTGAAGCTTTCTTT. Encoded protein: CASSYYLNMNTEAFF. The complete variable domain, with remaining parts taken from reference TRBV14 and TRBJ1-1, reads EAGVTQFPSHSVIEKGQTVTLRCDPISGHDNLYWYRRVMGKEIKFLLHFVKESKQDESGMPNNRFLAERTGGTYSTLKVQPAELEDSGVYFCASSYYLNMNTEAFFGQGTRLTVV.

This clonotype was detected only a few times. The chain recombines TRBV20-1 with TRBJ2-3; 7 bases fit TRBD2. CDR3 length equals 17 residues. Losses at the gene ends were 0 bases for V and 8 bases for J; bases not matched to a gene: 17. Germline assignment: CDR1 DFQATT and CDR2 SNEGSKA (reference sequence). CDR3 nucleotides: TGCAGTGCTAGAGATCCGTTGGAGCGGGGAAGTAGAGCTACGCAGTATTTT. Protein sequence: CSARDPLERGSRATQYF.

The chain employs TRBV4-1 and TRBJ1-2, with TRBD1 matching 7 bases. V lost 1 base, J lost 7 bases, and 12 bases stayed unmatched. The CDR3 extends over 16 amino acids. Germline CDR1 MGHRA, CDR2 YSYEKL. CDR3 bases: TGCGCCAGCAGCCAAGTGCGCCCAGGGGGGTTCTCTGGCTACACCTTC. Residues: CASSQVRPGGFSGYTF.

This clonotype was recorded at least ten times. The junction departs from germline at one end; a sequencing error may be responsible. This chain joins TRBV18 and TRBJ2-5, with D possibly matching TRBD2 (5 bases). Germline loops: CDR1 KGHSH, CDR2 LQKENI. The CDR3 totals 14 residues. Here the CDR3 reads CASSPRGSQETQYF. CDR3 DNA sequence: TGCGCCAGCAGCCCGAGAGGGAGTCAAGAGACCCAGTACTTC.

This chain joins TRBV9 and TRBJ2-3; the match to TRBD2 covers 10 bases. V trimming: 2 bases; J trimming: 3 bases; junction bases outside the gene matches: 12. The CDR3 is 18 amino acids. Germline CDR1 is SGDLS and CDR2 is YYNGEE. CDR3 amino acids: CASSVAAGGETITDTQYF. CDR3 sequence (DNA): TGTGCCAGCAGCGTCGCAGCGGGGGGGGAGACGATAACAGATACGCAGTATTTT.

The chain has TRBV7-6 and TRBJ2-3; 8 bases are a match to TRBD2. V lost 5 bases, J lost 6 bases, and 4 bases stayed unmatched. The CDR3 is 13 amino acids. CDR1 is SGHVS and CDR2 is FNYEAQ in the germline V gene. CDR3 sequence reads: CASSGTRGDTQYF. For the CDR3, the DNA is TGTGCCAGCAGCGGGACTAGGGGGGATACGCAGTATTTT.